The TCR beta chain under discussion was sequenced for a study of blood T cells in healthy people across ages. Through a sample-barcoded 5' primer and a J-beta primer mix, a second PCR was run for 7 to 11 cycles. The authors tagged each cDNA molecule using a template-switch adaptor with 12 random nucleotides. The study obtained at least 2.5 million CDR3-containing paired-end reads from every sample. TCRdb fed the 5' RACE reads into MiXCR, producing one record per CDR3 protein. This table holds around 600,000 distinct CDR3 sequences, around half found once. Source material: blood. The TCR was taken from a man older than 75 in good health.

CDR3 region: CASSVVAGADTQYF. CDR3 nucleotide sequence: TGTGCCAGCAGCGTAGTGGCCGGCGCCGATACGCAGTATTTT. The chain is built from TRBV9 and TRBJ2-3, with D unclear. The V and J ends lost 0 bases and 6 bases respectively, with 11 bases between them. The CDR3 contains 14 residues. The germline CDR1 and CDR2 sequences are SGDLS and YYNGEE.